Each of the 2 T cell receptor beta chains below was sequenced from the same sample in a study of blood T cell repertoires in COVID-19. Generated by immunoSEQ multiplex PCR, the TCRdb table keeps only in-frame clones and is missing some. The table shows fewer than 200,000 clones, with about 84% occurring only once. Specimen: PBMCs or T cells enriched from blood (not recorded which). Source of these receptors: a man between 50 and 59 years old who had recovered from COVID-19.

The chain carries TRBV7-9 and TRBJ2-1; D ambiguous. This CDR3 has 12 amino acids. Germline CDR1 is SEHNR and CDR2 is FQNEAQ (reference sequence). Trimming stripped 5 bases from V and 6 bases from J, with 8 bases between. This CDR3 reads CASSRSSNEQFF. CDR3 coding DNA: TGTGCCAGCAGCCGTTCTAGCAATGAGCAGTTCTTC.

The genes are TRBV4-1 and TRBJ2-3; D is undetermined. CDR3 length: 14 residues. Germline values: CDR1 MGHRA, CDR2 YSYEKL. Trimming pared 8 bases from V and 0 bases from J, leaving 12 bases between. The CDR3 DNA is TGCGCCAGCGAAGAGTTTCCTAGCACAGATACGCAGTATTTT. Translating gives CASEEFPSTDTQYF.